The 20 T cell receptor beta chains reported below all come from one sample, sequenced in a study of T cell responses to AZD1222 COVID-19 vaccine. The repertoire was sequenced with immunoSEQ multiplex PCR; TCRdb's copy has only in-frame clones and lacks some. The sample lists about 150,000 clones, 91% occurring once. The material was peripheral blood, obtained 28 days after the second AZD1222 dose. These receptors came from an adult who received the AZD1222 COVID-19 vaccine.

The chain has TRBV24-1 and TRBJ2-2; perhaps TRBD2 as D (5 bases). V dropped 10 bases and J dropped 1 base, with 9 bases sitting between them. CDR1 KGHDR and CDR2 SFDVKD come from the germline V gene. This CDR3 comprises 13 residues. CDR3 sequence: CATERENTGELFF. CDR3 DNA sequence: TGTGCCACTGAGAGGGAGAACACCGGGGAGCTGTTTTTT.

The gene calls are TRBV5-1 and TRBJ1-1; D might be TRBD1 (5 bases). Germline V gene lookup returns CDR1 SGHRS and CDR2 YFSETQ. V was shortened by 2 bases and J by 6 bases, with 14 bases between the two germline ends. There are 14 residues in the CDR3. Here the CDR3 DNA reads TGCGCCAGCAGCTTAGCAGCAAAGGGGCCTGAAGCTTTCTTT. Its protein product is CASSLAAKGPEAFF. Combining the CDR3 with reference TRBV5-1 and TRBJ1-1 gives the whole variable domain KAGVTQTPRYLIKTRGQQVTLSCSPISGHRSVSWYQQTPGQGLQFLFEYFSETQRNKGNFPGRFSGRQFSNSRSEMNVSTLELGDSALYLCASSLAAKGPEAFFGQGTRLTVV.

V gene TRBV7-6 combines with J gene TRBJ2-7, with 7 bases lining up with TRBD2. The germline V gene has CDR1 SGHVS and CDR2 FNYEAQ. V lost 5 bases, J lost 6 bases, and 7 bases stayed unmatched. The CDR3 consists of 13 residues. The CDR3 reads CASSRGEASEQYF. The CDR3 region has the DNA TGTGCCAGCAGCCGGGGGGAGGCCTCCGAGCAGTACTTC.

The chain uses TRBV14 and TRBJ2-2, with 7 bases lining up with TRBD1. Germline-derived CDR1 and CDR2 are SGHDN and FVKESK. The CDR3 is made up of 16 amino acids. J lost 0 bases, V lost 4 bases, and 5 bases had no gene match. The CDR3 DNA follows: TGTGCCAGCAGCCTTAACAGGGGTTCGAACACCGGGGAGCTGTTTTTT. It translates to CASSLNRGSNTGELFF.

The J gene is TRBJ2-3, the V gene TRBV5-1, with 9 positions matching TRBD2. The germline V gene has CDR1 SGHRS and CDR2 YFSETQ. The CDR3 loop spans 16 amino acids. J was trimmed by 5 bases and V by 0 bases; bases with no gene match: 7. This CDR3 is CASSLVAGGQGDTQYF. The CDR3, as DNA: TGCGCCAGCAGCTTGGTGGCGGGGGGGCAGGGAGATACGCAGTATTTT.

This rearrangement joins TRBV7-6 to TRBJ1-6; D perhaps matches TRBD1 (5 bases). The V gene lost 5 bases and the J gene lost 7 bases, with 15 bases spanning the gap. This CDR3 region has 15 residues. The germline V gene has CDR1 SGHVS and CDR2 FNYEAQ. In DNA, the CDR3 is TGTGCCAGCAGCCCAGGGTCCTCGGGGAATTCACCCCTCCACTTT. Protein sequence: CASSPGSSGNSPLHF.

The rearrangement joins TRBV9 to TRBJ1-2; 7 positions match TRBD1. The ends lost 2 bases at V and 0 bases at J; junction bases unmatched: 16. Germline V gene lookup returns CDR1 SGDLS and CDR2 YYNGEE. The CDR3 runs to 19 residues. The CDR3 nucleotides are TGTGCCAGCAGCGTTGGTCCCTCTCCGGGACAGCAGTCTAACTATGGCTACACCTTC. This gives the protein CASSVGPSPGQQSNYGYTF.

V gene TRBV6-2 or TRBV6-3 combines with J gene TRBJ2-7; 10 bases align to TRBD1. CDR3 length: 14 residues. CDR1 is MNHEY and CDR2 is SVGEGT in the germline V gene. V was pared by 5 bases and J by 2 bases, with 3 bases of the junction left unmatched. DNA of the CDR3: TGTGCCAGCAGTCTTGGACAGGGGGCCTACGAGCAGTACTTC. It specifies CASSLGQGAYEQYF.

V and J are TRBV29-1 and TRBJ1-1; D gene unclear. From germline, CDR1 is SQVTM and CDR2 ANQGSEA. Trimming removed 2 bases from V and 0 bases from J, with 7 bases in between. This CDR3 is 13 amino acids long. CDR3 amino acids: CSVEKLMNTEAFF. The CDR3 DNA reads as TGCAGCGTTGAAAAGCTAATGAACACTGAAGCTTTCTTT. Full variable domain (remainder filled in from reference TRBV29-1 and TRBJ1-1): SAVISQKPSRDICQRGTSLTIQCQVDSQVTMMFWYRQQPGQSLTLIATANQGSEATYESGFVIDKFPISRPNLTFSTLTVSNMSPEDSSIYLCSVEKLMNTEAFFGQGTRLTVV.

The chain employs TRBV5-1 and TRBJ2-7; D may be TRBD1 (7 bases). The CDR3 is 16 residues long. Per the germline V gene, CDR1 is SGHRS and CDR2 is YFSETQ. Trimming stripped 4 bases from V and 1 base from J, with 18 bases between. CDR3 loop: CASSPAPRGASYEQYF. The CDR3 region has the DNA TGCGCCAGCAGCCCAGCCCCCAGGGGGGCATCCTACGAGCAGTACTTC.

The chain is built from TRBV4-2 and TRBJ2-3, with 9 bases lining up with TRBD2. The CDR3 loop spans 19 amino acids. Germline V gene sequence: CDR1 LGHNA, CDR2 YNFKEQ. Trimming cost V 0 bases and J 1 base; bases outside gene matches: 11. The CDR3 loop reads CASSQDVGTSPLGTDTQYF. CDR3 nucleotide sequence: TGTGCCAGCAGCCAAGACGTGGGGACTAGCCCGCTAGGCACAGATACGCAGTATTTT.

This clone was recorded only once. The rearrangement joins TRBV27 to TRBJ2-7; D is uncertain. The germline V gene has CDR1 MNHEY and CDR2 SMNVEV (reference sequence). The V and J ends lost 5 bases and 5 bases respectively, with 13 bases between them. CDR3 length: 13 amino acids. In DNA form, the CDR3 reads TGTGCCAGCAGTGGTTCTTGGGGAAACGAGCAGTACTTC. It translates to CASSGSWGNEQYF.

The V and J genes are TRBV7-9 and TRBJ2-1, with D unclear. CDR1 is SEHNR, CDR2 FQNEAQ, per germline (reference sequence). The CDR3 is 14 residues long. The V gene lost 2 bases and the J gene lost 0 bases, with 5 bases spanning the gap. CDR3 protein: CASSLSLSYNEQFF. The CDR3 nucleotides are TGTGCCAGCAGCTTATCGCTCTCCTACAATGAGCAGTTCTTC.

This clone was counted a single time. The chain combines TRBV21-1 with TRBJ2-7; the table calls TRBD1, which could not be checked here. TRBV21-1 is a pseudogene segment. The CDR3 length is 16 residues. The CDR3 protein is CASSPLRDRDAYEQYF. The CDR3 region has the DNA TGTGCCAGCAGCCCGCTCAGGGACAGGGATGCCTACGAGCAGTACTTC.

This chain connects TRBV12-3 or TRBV12-4 to TRBJ2-7; unclear D gene. The CDR3 extends over 11 amino acids. V lost 5 bases and J lost 2, with 4 bases in between. The CDR3 DNA sequence: TGTGCCAGCAGTCGCGCCTACGAGCAGTACTTC. This translates into CASSRAYEQYF.

With regard to this clone: Other DNA sequences in this specimen translate into the identical CDR3. The rearrangement joins TRBV2 to TRBJ1-5; 10 bases line up with TRBD1. V dropped 6 bases and J dropped 2; count of bases not matched to a gene: 1. There are 14 residues in the CDR3. Germline V CDR1 and CDR2: SNHLY, FYNNEI. The CDR3, as DNA: TGTGCCAGCAGAGGGACAGGGGGCAATCAGCCCCAGCATTTT. Protein: CASRGTGGNQPQHF. Full variable domain (outside the CDR3, taken from reference TRBV2 and TRBJ1-5): EPEVTQTPSHQVTQMGQEVILRCVPISNHLYFYWYRQILGQKVEFLVSFYNNEISEKSEIFDDQFSVERPDGSNFTLKIRSTKLEDSAMYFCASRGTGGNQPQHFGDGTRLSIL.

The chain has TRBV7-2 and TRBJ2-3; D is uncertain. V was clipped by 3 bases and J by 5 bases, with 9 bases between them. Germline V gives CDR1 SGHTA, CDR2 FQGNSA. The length of the CDR3 is 13 residues. CDR3 coding DNA: TGTGCCAGCAGCTTGGCAGGACGAGATACGCAGTATTTT. Translating gives CASSLAGRDTQYF.

The chain has TRBV18 and TRBJ1-1; maybe TRBD1 (6 bases). Trimming cost V 3 bases and J 0 bases, with 14 bases left between them. CDR3 length equals 16 residues. Germline V gene lookup returns CDR1 KGHSH and CDR2 LQKENI. The CDR3 DNA is TGTGCCAGCTCACCCCTCCCACAGGGACTGAACACTGAAGCTTTCTTT. As protein: CASSPLPQGLNTEAFF. Complete variable domain (other parts from reference TRBV18 and TRBJ1-1): NAGVMQNPRHLVRRRGQEARLRCSPMKGHSHVYWYRQLPEEGLKFMVYLQKENIIDESGMPKERFSAEFPKEGPSILRIQQVVRGDSAAYFCASSPLPQGLNTEAFFGQGTRLTVV.

The rearrangement links TRBV20-1 to TRBJ1-2; the D is unclear. Germline CDR1 reads DFQATT; CDR2 reads SNEGSKA (reference sequence). The CDR3 runs 11 residues. Trimming shortened V by 3 bases and J by 14 bases, and 16 bases separated the two germline ends. The CDR3 loop reads CSARETGVVTF. The CDR3 DNA sequence: TGCAGTGCTAGGGAGACCGGGGTAGTAACCTTC.

This clone is a singleton in its sample. This sequence joins TRBV5-5 and TRBJ1-2; D is uncertain. This CDR3 is built from 12 residues. V lost 4 bases and J 5 bases, leaving 9 bases between the germline ends. Germline V gene sequence: CDR1 SGHKS, CDR2 YYEKEE (reference sequence). The CDR3 protein is CASSPVPYGYTF. The CDR3 DNA follows: TGTGCCAGCAGCCCCGTCCCGTATGGCTACACCTTC. Combining the CDR3 with reference TRBV5-5 and TRBJ1-2 gives the whole variable domain DAGVTQSPTHLIKTRGQQVTLRCSPISGHKSVSWYQQVLGQGPQFIFQYYEKEERGRGNFPDRFSARQFPNYSSELNVNALLLGDSALYLCASSPVPYGYTFGSGTRLTVV.